These T cell receptor beta chains were read from a single sample in a study of blood T cell repertoires in COVID-19. Libraries were prepared by immunoSEQ multiplex PCR; TCRdb keeps only in-frame clonotypes and omits some of them. The sample lists some 130,000 clones, around 81% occurring once. The specimen sequenced was peripheral blood. The receptors shown here come from a woman aged 60-75 years with active or convalescent COVID-19. Each CDR3 is given with its conserved first and last residue. D genes are given only for firm matches. Part of the rows lack a size; the others show once, few, many or a class for expanded clones.

CDR3 length	V gene	J gene	D gene	clone size	CDR3 protein	CDR3 DNA
15	TRBV18	TRBJ1-2	.	.	CASSLTSQEGYGYTF	TGTGCCAGCTCACTAACCTCTCAAGAGGGATATGGCTACACCTTC
15	TRBV24-1	TRBJ2-3	.	.	CATSDSGDGTDTQYF	TGTGCCACCAGTGATTCAGGGGACGGCACAGATACGCAGTATTTT
15	TRBV10-2	TRBJ1-3	.	.	CASGNTGRTGNTIYF	TGCGCCAGCGGAAATACAGGCAGGACTGGAAACACCATATATTTT
14	TRBV6-4	TRBJ1-2	TRBD1	.	CASSRGQGDNGYTF	TGTGCCAGCAGTAGAGGACAGGGAGATAATGGCTACACCTTC
16	TRBV5-1	TRBJ1-3	TRBD1	.	CASSLMTGRVGNTIYF	TGCGCCAGCAGCTTGATGACAGGGCGTGTGGGAAACACCATATATTTT
15	TRBV19	TRBJ1-4	.	.	CASSPGRVYNEKLFF	TGTGCCAGTAGTCCAGGCAGGGTTTATAATGAAAAACTGTTTTTT
14	TRBV28	TRBJ1-5	TRBD1	.	CASSLGQGGQPQHF	TGTGCCAGCAGTTTAGGGCAGGGGGGACAGCCCCAGCATTTT
14	TRBV6-2/TRBV6-3	TRBJ1-4	.	.	CASSSGEWNEKLFF	TGTGCCAGCAGTTCAGGCGAATGGAATGAAAAACTGTTTTTT
18	TRBV4-1	TRBJ2-1	TRBD2	.	CASSQAGTSGGVWNEQFF	TGCGCCAGCAGCCAAGCTGGGACTAGCGGGGGGGTTTGGAATGAGCAGTTCTTC
15	TRBV7-2	TRBJ2-2	.	.	CASSLAVADHGELFF	TGTGCCAGCAGCTTAGCTGTCGCGGATCACGGGGAGCTGTTTTTT
13	TRBV2	TRBJ1-1	TRBD1	once	CASGMTGVTEAFF	TGTGCCAGCGGTATGACAGGGGTCACTGAAGCTTTCTTT
16	TRBV3-1/TRBV3-2	TRBJ2-3	TRBD2	.	CASSNGAGGLTDTQYF	TGTGCCAGCAGTAACGGGGCGGGAGGACTCACAGATACGCAGTATTTT
14	TRBV5-6	TRBJ2-3	.	.	CASSLHGKGYTQYF	TGTGCCAGCAGCTTGCACGGGAAAGGTTATACGCAGTATTTT
14	TRBV11-2	TRBJ1-4	.	.	CASSYTRGWEKLFF	TGTGCCAGCAGCTATACGAGAGGGTGGGAAAAACTGTTTTTT
14	TRBV4-1	TRBJ2-7	.	.	CASSLLSGTYEQYF	TGCGCCAGCAGCCTCCTTTCGGGAACCTACGAGCAGTACTTC
17	TRBV27	TRBJ2-7	TRBD2	.	CASRIYPGLAGPSEQYF	TGTGCCAGCAGAATCTATCCGGGACTAGCGGGCCCCTCCGAGCAGTACTTC
12	TRBV29-1	TRBJ1-2	.	.	CSVEYRVGGYTF	TGCAGCGTTGAATACAGGGTTGGCGGCTACACCTTC
14	TRBV5-1	TRBJ2-5	.	.	CASSVTGRWETQYF	TGCGCCAGCAGCGTGACAGGGAGGTGGGAGACCCAGTACTTC
16	TRBV10-1	TRBJ2-5	TRBD2	.	CASIWVLAEYQETQYF	TGCGCCAGCATTTGGGTACTAGCGGAGTACCAAGAGACCCAGTACTTC
15	TRBV5-1	TRBJ2-1	TRBD1	.	CASSWGQGGGDEQFF	TGCGCCAGCAGCTGGGGACAGGGAGGTGGCGATGAGCAGTTCTTC
11	TRBV12-3/TRBV12-4	TRBJ1-2	.	.	CASSFSYGYTF	TGTGCCAGCAGTTTCAGCTATGGCTACACCTTC
16	TRBV7-6	TRBJ2-3	.	once	CASSLVGGRSTDTQYF	TGTGCCAGCAGCTTAGTGGGGGGACGATCAACAGATACGCAGTATTTT
15	TRBV19	TRBJ1-2	.	.	CASSIPIGVNYGYTF	TGTGCCAGTAGTATACCTATAGGGGTGAACTATGGCTACACCTTC
15	TRBV5-6	TRBJ1-2	TRBD1	.	CASSLKQGSFYGYTF	TGTGCCAGCAGCTTGAAACAGGGGTCGTTCTATGGCTACACCTTC
13	TRBV7-2	TRBJ2-1	TRBD1	.	CASSLRGRGEQFF	TGTGCCAGCAGCCTGAGGGGGCGCGGGGAGCAGTTCTTC
16	TRBV5-4	TRBJ2-7	TRBD2	.	CASSLKASGNGGEQYF	TGTGCCAGCAGCTTGAAGGCTAGCGGGAACGGCGGGGAGCAGTACTTC
14	TRBV5-1	TRBJ1-1	TRBD1	few	CASSTGQGNTEAFF	TGCGCCAGCAGCACCGGACAGGGGAACACTGAAGCTTTCTTT
18	TRBV3-1/TRBV3-2	TRBJ1-2	TRBD1	.	CASSQRTKTGKLLYGYTF	TGTGCCAGCAGCCAACGGACTAAGACAGGGAAACTCTTGTATGGCTACACCTTC
16	TRBV14	TRBJ1-6	.	.	CASSQESQGRNSPLHF	TGTGCCAGCAGCCAAGAGTCACAGGGACGGAATTCACCCCTCCACTTT
17	TRBV27	TRBJ1-5	.	.	CASSLVWAGASNQPQHF	TGTGCCAGCAGCTTGGTTTGGGCGGGGGCGAGCAATCAGCCCCAGCATTTT
15	TRBV9	TRBJ2-5	.	.	CASSVGQGQQETQYF	TGTGCCAGCAGCGTCGGTCAGGGCCAGCAAGAGACCCAGTACTTC
16	TRBV5-1	TRBJ2-5	TRBD2	.	CASSPVASGPQETQYF	TGCGCCAGCAGCCCGGTGGCTAGCGGGCCCCAAGAGACCCAGTACTTC
16	TRBV28	TRBJ2-5	TRBD2	.	CASRSGLAARQETQYF	TGTGCCAGCAGATCTGGACTAGCGGCAAGGCAAGAGACCCAGTACTTC
14	TRBV28	TRBJ1-2	TRBD1	.	CASSFNRGTLGYTF	TGTGCCAGCAGTTTCAACAGGGGTACCCTTGGCTACACCTTC
11	TRBV10-3	TRBJ2-1	.	.	CAIKRGGEQFF	TGTGCCATCAAGAGGGGAGGTGAGCAGTTCTTC
14	TRBV28	TRBJ1-2	.	.	CASSYDRSIYGYTF	TGTGCCAGCAGCTATGACAGATCTATCTATGGCTACACCTTC
13	TRBV28	TRBJ1-1	.	.	CASSTAKNTEAFF	TGTGCCAGCAGTACCGCGAAGAACACTGAAGCTTTCTTT
13	TRBV7-3	TRBJ2-3	.	.	CASSLENLGTQYF	TGTGCCAGCAGCTTGGAGAATCTGGGTACGCAGTATTTT
15	TRBV6-2/TRBV6-3	TRBJ1-1	.	.	CASSSGQLSVTEAFF	TGTGCCAGCAGTTCCGGACAGCTCTCGGTCACTGAAGCTTTCTTT
13	TRBV14	TRBJ2-3	.	.	CASSFLLTDTQYF	TGTGCCAGCAGCTTCCTCCTGACAGATACGCAGTATTTT
13	TRBV28	TRBJ2-7	TRBD2	.	CASSGRAQYEQYF	TGTGCCAGCAGTGGGAGGGCCCAGTACGAGCAGTACTTC
13	TRBV29-1	TRBJ1-2	TRBD1	.	CSVERQGAVGYTF	TGCAGCGTTGAAAGACAGGGGGCAGTTGGCTACACCTTC
16	TRBV5-1	TRBJ2-2	.	.	CASNYGSGANTGELFF	TGCGCCAGCAACTACGGGAGTGGGGCGAACACCGGGGAGCTGTTTTTT
15	TRBV24-1	TRBJ2-7	TRBD1	few	CATSTGTGGLYEQYF	TGTGCCACCAGCACAGGGACAGGGGGCCTCTACGAGCAGTACTTC
14	TRBV7-9	TRBJ1-2	.	.	CASSLGGTPNGYTF	TGTGCCAGCAGCCTGGGGGGGACTCCTAATGGCTACACCTTC
17	TRBV11-3	TRBJ2-2	TRBD2	.	CASTSEVAGGRAGELFF	TGTGCCAGCACCTCCGAGGTAGCGGGAGGCCGTGCCGGGGAGCTGTTTTTT
14	TRBV7-6	TRBJ2-7	TRBD2	few	CASSLQAGGYEQYF	TGTGCCAGCAGCTTGCAAGCGGGAGGATACGAGCAGTACTTC
19	TRBV28	TRBJ2-7	TRBD2	once	CASSYTSGSIISGAYEQYF	TGTGCCAGCAGTTATACTAGCGGGAGTATCATAAGTGGTGCCTACGAGCAGTACTTC